A selection of T cell receptor beta chains follows, all from one sample in a study of T cell repertoires in cytomegalovirus infection. A single record per CDR3 protein comes from TCRdb applying MiXCR to the reads. The sample has roughly 200,000 distinct CDR3 sequences, approximately 17% seen once. The sample taken for sequencing was CD8+ T cells from PBMCs. These receptors all come from a human donor in good health (CMV status not recorded). Some clones in this sample may be carry-over from other donors' samples. Each CDR3 is given with its conserved first and last residue. D genes are given only for firm matches. Clone size, where shown, is once, few, many, or a class for clones that have expanded.

CDR3 length | J gene | V gene | clone size | D gene | CDR3 protein | CDR3 DNA
18 | TRBJ2-3 | TRBV2 | few | TRBD2 | CASTPWEGGITSTDTQYF | TGTGCCAGCACCCCGTGGGAGGGCGGAATAACAAGCACAGATACGCAGTATTTT
14 | TRBJ2-7 | TRBV19 | - | TRBD1 | CASSLRDRTYEQYF | TGTGCCAGTAGCCTCCGGGACAGGACCTACGAGCAGTACTTC
16 | TRBJ1-2 | TRBV7-9 | few | TRBD1 | CASSLDRGEPNYGYTF | TGTGCCAGCAGCCTGGACAGGGGAGAACCTAACTATGGCTACACCTTC
14 | TRBJ2-1 | TRBV7-8 | many | - | CASSGRTIYNEQFF | TGTGCCAGCAGCGGCCGGACTATCTACAATGAGCAGTTCTTC
14 | TRBJ1-5 | TRBV28 | - | - | CASSLDPYNQPQHF | TGTGCCAGCAGTTTGGACCCTTACAATCAGCCCCAGCATTTT
12 | TRBJ2-3 | TRBV5-6 | - | - | CASEQGTDTQYF | TGTGCCAGCGAACAGGGCACAGATACGCAGTATTTT
13 | TRBJ1-2 | TRBV28 | - | - | CASSETGFYGYTF | TGTGCCAGCAGTGAAACAGGATTCTATGGCTACACCTTC
12 | TRBJ1-2 | TRBV29-1 | - | - | CSVRLVDYGYTF | TGCAGCGTTCGTCTCGTGGACTATGGCTACACCTTC
14 | TRBJ1-6 | TRBV7-2 | few | - | CASSLAGRRSPLHF | TGTGCCAGCAGCCTAGCCGGGCGCCGTTCACCCCTCCACTTT
12 | TRBJ1-4 | TRBV7-6 | - | - | CASTTLGEKLFF | TGTGCCAGCACCACCCTTGGCGAAAAACTGTTTTTT
16 | TRBJ1-1 | TRBV7-8 | many | TRBD1 | CASSSLTGDLNTEAFF | TGTGCCAGCAGCTCGCTGACAGGGGACCTGAACACTGAAGCTTTCTTT